This T cell receptor (beta chain) was profiled in a study of shared clonotypes between healthy human individuals (dated by TCRdb to about 2020). As for the study more broadly: Three men and two women, aged 18 to 49 years, made up the cohort. Per donor, three plates each were used for CD4 naive and CD4 memory, two for CD8 naive, and one for CD8 memory. To increase sequencing depth and limit assay-specific biases, TCR repertoire library preparation and sequencing were carried out by different laboratories using diverse techniques. Per donor, leukapheresis produced somewhere between about 0.8 and 9 billion PBMCs. Blood TCR repertoires of a handful of healthy adults were deeply sequenced to estimate repertoire size and the extent of clonotype sharing between individuals. What the authors observed across the whole study: Across a handful of donors, around 5.4% of naive CD4, 3.5% of naive CD8, under 2.5% of memory CD4, and approximately 0.4% of memory CD8 clonotypes were shared. Only blood was sampled, and tissue TCR repertoires likely differ from those in blood. Larger estimated clonotype richness was generally found for naive subsets than for memory subsets. Pairwise subsampling indicated that sequencing depth was expected to affect the degree of clonotype sharing among donors. Incomplete sequencing was indicated by rarefaction of sorted-subset datasets, despite the large sequencing depth. The genetic and exposure-history diversity represented was limited by the small number of donors. Compared with non-shared clonotypes, the clonotypes found in all four sorted-subset donors had higher generation probabilities.

The junction shows trimming of 1 base on V and 6 bases on J, plus 15 bases between the germline ends. CDR1 and CDR2 (LGHNA, YSLEER) derive from the germline V gene. The CDR3 has 16 amino acids, counting the end cysteine and phenylalanine. Just CDR3 DNA is preserved here, 48 bases in frame from base 1. A remark on this clone: There is no known antigen for this receptor. The sample holds no much larger clone one base away, and base qualities are not on file.

Healthy HIV-negative adults with no recently reported acute infections or vaccinations were included as donors. All donors were Caucasian adults living in Nashville, Tennessee, USA. CD4+ T cells were enriched through magnetic negative selection, after which naive cells were positively selected on CD45RA and the remaining negative fraction served as the memory subset. Blood was obtained by leukapheresis, after which PBMCs were separated by Ficoll-Histopaque density gradient centrifugation and cryopreserved in liquid nitrogen vapor phase. Purity and quantity of every magnetically sorted T cell population were checked by analytical flow cytometry. Each sorted fraction had its genomic DNA isolated and then quantified by UV absorbance on a Nanodrop 2000c. Using the deep immunoSEQ assay, multiplex PCR amplified TCR CDR3 regions from genomic DNA. Genomic DNA extracted from each cell subset was distributed evenly over all wells of several immunoSEQ 96-well plates, and each plate served as one replicate. For sorted subsets, 200 to 250 ng genomic DNA, equal to some 30,000 T cell genomes, was loaded into each replicate PCR. The purified libraries were quantified using a Qubit 3.0 fluorometer, sized with a Bioanalyzer 2100, and then quantified again using the KAPA Library Quantification kit. Every immunoSEQ 96-well plate was sequenced on a separate single-read 150-cycle Illumina NextSeq 550 flow cell. Per the source publication's procedure: Because the immunoSEQ output included only junctional sequences and no quality scores, the filtering could not be the same as the filtering used for full-length reads. Sequences were annotated with PyIR, a Python wrapper for IgBLAST v1.9, using IMGT germline references to assign V/J genes and CDR3. Reads were removed for weak V/J assignments (E-value above 1e-6), missing CDR3, stop codons, out-of-frame junctions, or ambiguous translated residues. V3J clonotypes were defined by identical inferred V gene, J gene, and CDR3 amino acid sequence. Percentage overlap between repertoires was computed as shared unique clonotypes divided by the size of the smaller repertoire. Richness of each repertoire was evaluated using RTK rarefaction, the Chao1 estimator, and Recon v2.1 estimates of unobserved clonotypes. For all TCRbeta clonotypes obtained by the gDNA method from a few donors, generation probabilities were computed with OLGA. TCRdb obtained this table from immuneACCESS and retained in-frame rearrangements with V and J assigned. These tables miss some clones; where compared with another copy, unresolved V genes account for less than half of the shortfall, and the remainder is unexplained. D and trimming were read from the DNA, whereas the V and J calls and clone size are those reported in that table. This sample has over a million clones in its table, and around 97% of those were observed once. Of the sample, over 1% is held by the ten largest clones.

Material for sequencing was naive CD4+ T cells sorted from blood. The cell subset or site label of this sample denotes: CD45RA+ positively selected. Recombination joined TRBV4-3 with TRBJ2-2; the D region possibly corresponds to TRBD2 (5 bases align). This TCR was sampled from a man aged 30 to 39 in good health. In nucleotides, the sequence is TGCGCCAGCAGCCAAGCGGGGTTAGTTGGCGCCGGGGAGCTGTTTTTT. Protein translation: CASSQAGLVGAGELFF.